This T cell receptor (beta chain) was profiled in a study of cytomegalovirus exposure and HLA in healthy donors. Whole-study results and caveats: As was reported, the classifier diagnosed cytomegalovirus status with high specificity and sensitivity. For most TCR sequences rarity was the rule, although some public TCRs occurred in many donors. Sequencing depth roughly uniform across donors was assumed in presence/absence analyses. Later analysis demonstrated an association between a missense DCLRE1C variant and TCR beta V- and J-gene trimming.

Germline V lookup: CDR1 SGHRS, CDR2 YFSETQ. Unmatched junction bases numbered 9, after V lost 1 base and J lost 7 bases. The CDR3 length is 16 residues. On this clone: Its specificity is unknown.

60 Vbeta and 13 Jbeta primers were used in PCR. Repertoires were generated with immunoSEQ multiplex PCR, while TCRdb's copy carries only in-frame clones and drops some. The repertoire holds 250,000 or so clones, about nine tenths seen once, with about 1.8% in the top ten. The sample taken for sequencing was PBMCs. The chain joins TRBV5-1 to TRBJ2-1, with 9 bases aligning to TRBD2. The TCR originated in a girl aged 2-10 years in good health and CMV-seronegative. This CDR3 reads CASSLSLSGGTNEQFF. The CDR3 region has the DNA TGCGCCAGCAGCTTGTCTCTTAGCGGGGGCACGAATGAGCAGTTCTTC.